Reported below is one T cell receptor beta chain. Alongside a J-beta primer mix, a sample-barcoded 5' primer served in a second PCR lasting roughly 7 to 11 cycles. Template switching added a 12-random-nucleotide identifier to every cDNA molecule. TCRdb re-derived calls from the 5' RACE reads in MiXCR, one entry per CDR3 protein. The sample has 1.5 million to 2 million distinct CDR3 sequences, about two fifths seen once. Peripheral blood from each donor was collected in a volume of 8.5 to 10 milliliters. Each sample yielded at least 5 micrograms of PBMC total RNA. The data derive from a study of blood T cells in healthy people across ages. Germline values: CDR1 SQVTM, CDR2 ANQGSEA. The germline V and J ends were trimmed by 1 base and 1 base, with 13 bases remaining between them. The CDR3 consists of 15 residues.

The clonotype was recovered from a human donor in good health. The rearrangement links TRBV29-1 to TRBJ2-5; tentative D call: TRBD1 (6 bases). The sample comprised blood. The CDR3: CSVEGGPRSQETQYF. The CDR3 region has the DNA TGCAGCGTTGAAGGGGGGCCACGAAGCCAAGAGACCCAGTACTTC.